The rows below give T cell receptor beta chains drawn from one sample of a study of T cells after yellow fever vaccination. TCRdb recomputed calls from the 5' RACE reads with MiXCR, one row per CDR3 protein. The table records some 300,000 distinct CDR3 sequences, roughly 8.4% of them present only once. The sample in question was PBMCs, obtained 45 days after the first yellow fever vaccination. The receptors derive from a man aged 18 to 29 who received the YFV17D yellow fever vaccine. The CDR3 runs from the conserved cysteine through the conserved F or W. The D gene is left open where the match is weak. Not all rows give a size; the values are once, few, many and, for expanded clones, a class.

j_call v_call d_call clone_size cdr3_nt cdr3_aa
TRBJ2-3 TRBV12-3/TRBV12-4 NA NA TGTGCCAGCAGTTTAACGTCAGTGGGGGATACGCAGTATTTT CASSLTSVGDTQYF
TRBJ2-5 TRBV5-1 NA NA TGCGCCAGCAGCTCTCTTAATTTGGAGACCCAGTACTTC CASSSLNLETQYF
TRBJ2-2 TRBV10-3 NA NA TGTGCCATCAGTTCGGAGACCGGGGAGCTGTTTTTT CAISSETGELFF
TRBJ1-5 TRBV12-3/TRBV12-4 TRBD1 few TGTGCCAGCAGGAGACAGGGGGCGTGGGATCAGCCCCAGCATTTT CASRRQGAWDQPQHF
TRBJ2-7 TRBV19 NA NA TGTGCCAGTAGTATGGCTTATGGCGAGCAGTACTTC CASSMAYGEQYF
TRBJ2-3 TRBV15 NA once TGTGCCACCAGCAGAGCCCAGCTGATGGTTAGTGGGGATACGCAGTATTTT CATSRAQLMVSGDTQYF
TRBJ1-1 TRBV12-3/TRBV12-4 NA few TGTGCCAGCAGTTTAAGGACCTTGAACACTGAAGCTTTCTTT CASSLRTLNTEAFF
TRBJ2-3 TRBV5-6 TRBD2 many TGTGCCAGCAGCCCCCTTGGGAGTTTCAGCGGGGGGCATCAAGATACGCAGTATTTT CASSPLGSFSGGHQDTQYF
TRBJ2-5 TRBV5-1 NA NA TGCGCCAGCAGCCCCGGGACACGAACGTACCAAGAGACCCAGTACTTC CASSPGTRTYQETQYF
TRBJ2-5 TRBV9 TRBD2 few TGTGCCAGCAGCGTAGTGGCTAGCGGGGTGCCTCAAGAGACCCAGTACTTC CASSVVASGVPQETQYF
TRBJ2-7 TRBV5-1 NA many TGCGCCAGCAGCTGGGGACTAACAGGGGACTACGAGCAGTACTTC CASSWGLTGDYEQYF
TRBJ2-1 TRBV12-3/TRBV12-4 TRBD2 few TGTGCCAGCAGTTTAATCGGACTAGCCTCCAATGAGCAGTTCTTC CASSLIGLASNEQFF
TRBJ2-3 TRBV12-3/TRBV12-4 NA NA TGTGCCAGCAGTTTGCCGGGACCCCTCCGTACGCAGTATTTT CASSLPGPLRTQYF
TRBJ2-1 TRBV7-6 NA few TGTGCCAGCAGCTTACCACCAGATAGTTACAATGAGCAGTTCTTC CASSLPPDSYNEQFF
TRBJ2-3 TRBV20-1 TRBD2 few TGCAGTGCCAGTCCAGCGGGGGCTAGCACAGATACGCAGTATTTT CSASPAGASTDTQYF
TRBJ2-5 TRBV20-1 NA NA TGCAGTGCCCTCGGGGAGAGGGGCGAGACCCAGTACTTC CSALGERGETQYF
TRBJ2-1 TRBV5-5 TRBD2 NA TGTGCCAGCAGCCAAGCGGGGAGCTCCTACAATGAGCAGTTCTTC CASSQAGSSYNEQFF
TRBJ2-7 TRBV4-1 NA many TGTGCCAGCAGCTTAAGGGGCTCCTACGAGCAGTACTTC CASSLRGSYEQYF
TRBJ1-2 TRBV29-1 NA many TGCAGCGCACTAGGAGGGGCAGTTGGTGGCTACACCTTC CSALGGAVGGYTF
TRBJ1-1 TRBV29-1 NA few TGCAGCGCAGGGGTAAACACTGAAGCTTTCTTT CSAGVNTEAFF
TRBJ1-4 TRBV7-2 NA few TGTGCCAGCAGCCGCTGGGGCGGGACTAATGAAAAACTGTTTTTT CASSRWGGTNEKLFF
TRBJ2-4 TRBV7-2 NA few TGTGCCAGCAGCCCCATGTTCGGGGCGGCCAAAAACATTCAGTACTTC CASSPMFGAAKNIQYF
TRBJ1-1 TRBV28 NA few TGTGCCAGCAGTTTGGTACAGGGCCATGGTGAAGCTTTCTTT CASSLVQGHGEAFF
TRBJ2-3 TRBV7-9 TRBD2 NA TGTGCCAGCAGGGACTCTCTAGCGGACCTGCAAGATACGCAGTATTTT CASRDSLADLQDTQYF
TRBJ2-1 TRBV3-1 NA few TGTGCCAGCAGCCAAGATCCGGCGTACTCCTACAATGAGCAGTTCTTC CASSQDPAYSYNEQFF
TRBJ1-2 TRBV6-6 NA few TGTGCCAGCAGTTACGAAAGGACCTATGGCTACACCTTC CASSYERTYGYTF
TRBJ1-1 TRBV27 NA few TGTGCCAGCAGGGTTCGGCAGTACAACACTGAAGCTTTCTTT CASRVRQYNTEAFF
TRBJ2-3 TRBV5-1 NA NA TGCGCCAGCAGCCCGGGACCCCAAGAGGTAGATACGCAGTATTTT CASSPGPQEVDTQYF
TRBJ2-7 TRBV4-1 NA NA TGCGCCAGCAGCCAAGATGGCGGGGGCCGGTACGAGCAGTACTTC CASSQDGGGRYEQYF
TRBJ1-2 TRBV4-2 NA NA TGTGCCATCAGCCCTGATCCGGGGGGATCTAACTATGGCTACACCTTC CAISPDPGGSNYGYTF
TRBJ2-1 TRBV5-1 TRBD2 NA TGCGCCAGCAGCTTGGGGACTAGCGGGGGGGCCTTCTACAATGAGCAGTTCTTC CASSLGTSGGAFYNEQFF